The 23 T cell receptor beta chains listed next were all sequenced from one sample in a study of T cells in Graves' hyperthyroidism and ophthalmopathy. TCR beta CDR3 region amplification was performed from RNA transcripts. When the TCR CDR3 underwent first-round RT-PCR, the HTBI primer set was used. MiXCR, run by TCRdb on the multiplex PCR reads, gives a single entry per CDR3 protein. The table lists over 650,000 distinct CDR3 sequences, 16% of them singletons. Source material: blood. Receptor source: a man in his late teens or twenties with Graves' hyperthyroidism.

This chain uses TRBV18 with TRBJ2-7; 12 bases agree with TRBD2. Germline V gives CDR1 KGHSH, CDR2 LQKENI. V lost 6 bases, J lost 3 bases, and 12 bases stayed unmatched. The CDR3 is made up of 17 amino acids. The CDR3: CASSLTPTSGGRYEQYF. The CDR3 nucleotides read TGTGCCAGCTCTCTTACTCCGACTAGCGGGGGACGCTACGAGCAGTACTTC. Together with reference TRBV18 and TRBJ2-7, the CDR3 gives the full variable domain: NAGVMQNPRHLVRRRGQEARLRCSPMKGHSHVYWYRQLPEEGLKFMVYLQKENIIDESGMPKERFSAEFPKEGPSILRIQQVVRGDSAAYFCASSLTPTSGGRYEQYFGPGTRLTVT.

The chain combines TRBV2 with TRBJ2-7; 11 nucleotides match TRBD1. J gave up 6 bases and V 6 bases, and 10 bases lay outside the gene matches. CDR3 size: 15 residues. Germline V gene lookup returns CDR1 SNHLY and CDR2 FYNNEI. The CDR3 region is CASRPGQGAVGEQYF. The DNA of the CDR3 is TGTGCCAGCAGGCCCGGACAGGGGGCAGTGGGCGAGCAGTACTTC.

This clonotype was observed a handful of times. The chain recombines TRBV12-3 or TRBV12-4 with TRBJ2-7; possible D gene TRBD2, 6 bases. The ends were cut back, 5 bases at V and 0 bases at J, with 26 bases in the middle. CDR3 length: 19 residues. The chain's CDR3 is CASSLTLRGLERLSYEQYF. CDR3 nucleotides: TGTGCCAGCAGTCTAACCCTGCGGGGCCTAGAAAGGCTCTCCTACGAGCAGTACTTC.

The chain combines TRBV9 with TRBJ2-2; 11 bases align to TRBD1. Germline V gene lookup returns CDR1 SGDLS and CDR2 YYNGEE. The CDR3 contains 15 residues. Losses at the gene ends were 4 bases for V and 7 bases for J; bases not matched to a gene: 6. CDR3 in DNA: TGTGCCAGCAGCTCAAGGACAGGGGGCAACGGGGAGCTGTTTTTT. It is translated as CASSSRTGGNGELFF.

This clonotype turned up a few times. The chain carries TRBV28 and TRBJ2-3; perhaps TRBD2 as D (5 bases). This CDR3 has 14 residues. The V gene's germline CDR1 is MDHEN and CDR2 SYDVKM. Trimming took 6 bases from V and 6 from J, leaving 16 bases between them. The CDR3 region is CASSTQQRWDTQYF. Here the CDR3 DNA reads TGTGCCAGCAGCACTCAACAGCGGTGGGATACGCAGTATTTT.

This clonotype was seen once. V and J are TRBV10-3 and TRBJ2-6, with D unclear. V was trimmed by 6 bases and J by 0 bases, leaving 12 bases between them. Germline loops: CDR1 ENHRY, CDR2 SYGVKD. The CDR3 sequence is 16 residues long. The chain's CDR3 is CAIRTEVDSGANVLTF. CDR3 DNA: TGTGCCATCAGAACCGAAGTTGACTCTGGGGCCAACGTCCTGACTTTC.

This clonotype was seen at least ten times. The genes are TRBV6-5 and TRBJ2-7; D call uncertain. This CDR3 region has 13 residues. V lost 2 bases to trimming and J lost 4 bases, with 9 bases between them. Germline assignment: CDR1 MNHEY and CDR2 SVGAGI. In DNA form, the CDR3 reads TGTGCCAGCAGTTACCGAATTGGGTACGAGCAGTACTTC. It encodes CASSYRIGYEQYF.

Only a few counts were recorded for this clonotype. The chain couples TRBV3-1 to TRBJ2-7; 7 bases match TRBD1. CDR3 length equals 15 residues. Germline lookup yields CDR1 LGHDT and CDR2 YNNKEL (reference sequence). V shed 4 bases, J shed 5 bases, and the junction held 11 bases outside the gene matches. CDR3: CASSPEDRLGDEQYF. Here the CDR3 DNA reads TGTGCCAGCAGCCCCGAGGACAGGCTGGGGGACGAGCAGTACTTC.

This clonotype came up a few times. The rearrangement uses TRBV5-1 and TRBJ2-5; D not certain. The germline gives CDR1 SGHRS, CDR2 YFSETQ. The V end lost 0 bases, the J end lost 3 bases, and 12 bases lay between the germline ends. CDR3 length: 15 residues. For the CDR3, the DNA is TGCGCCAGCAGCTTGGTAGGGCTGTGGGAAGAGACCCAGTACTTC. Amino acids: CASSLVGLWEETQYF.

The chain employs TRBV20-1 and TRBJ2-7; possible D gene TRBD2, 7 bases. From germline, CDR1 is DFQATT and CDR2 SNEGSKA (reference sequence). This CDR3 has 15 residues. Trimming cost V 3 bases and J 5 bases, with 20 bases left between them. This CDR3 reads CSASRGGGDVHEQYF. The DNA for the CDR3 is TGCAGTGCTAGTAGGGGGGGGGGGGATGTTCACGAGCAGTACTTC.

In this sample, this clonotype turned up many times. Here the CDR3 reads CASRGGSGGLYNSPLHF. The CDR3 coding sequence is TGTGCCAGCCGTGGGGGTTCGGGAGGCCTTTATAATTCACCCCTCCACTTT. The chain couples TRBV12-3 or TRBV12-4 to TRBJ1-6, with D perhaps matching TRBD1 (5 bases). Trimming cost V 8 bases and J 4 bases, with 21 bases left between them. The CDR3 sequence is 17 residues long.

This clonotype showed up many times. The chain links TRBV27 to TRBJ2-3; the D gene could be TRBD1 or TRBD2 (5 bases each). V lost 7 bases to trimming and J lost 2 bases, with 16 bases between them. The CDR3 is 15 amino acids. Per germline, CDR1 MNHEY and CDR2 SMNVEV (reference sequence). Here the CDR3 DNA reads TGTGCCAGCACTCCCGGGGCCACTAACACAGATACGCAGTATTTT. Encoded protein: CASTPGATNTDTQYF.

This clonotype has more than one count but fewer than ten. The chain joins TRBV5-1 to TRBJ2-7; 9 positions agree with TRBD1. Trimming at V came to 4 bases and at J to 6 bases, leaving 14 bases not matched to a gene. Germline V gene data show CDR1 as SGHRS and CDR2 as YFSETQ. The CDR3 sequence is 16 residues long. CDR3 loop: CASSVLMPGQGSEQYF. The DNA for the CDR3 is TGCGCCAGCAGCGTATTAATGCCGGGACAGGGATCCGAGCAGTACTTC.

This clonotype was detected only a few times. This chain joins TRBV12-3 or TRBV12-4 and TRBJ2-6; no clear D. Trimming pared 6 bases from V and 9 bases from J, leaving 12 bases between. The CDR3 covers 13 residues. CDR3 nucleotide sequence: TGTGCCAGCAGCCCCGGGTTCTACAACGTCCTGACTTTC. Its translation is CASSPGFYNVLTF.

In its sample, this clonotype was seen many times. The chain links TRBV28 to TRBJ2-7; D not resolved. Trimming left V 6 bases short and J 9 bases short, with 15 bases between. CDR1 and CDR2 (germline): MDHEN, SYDVKM. This CDR3 contains 12 residues. CDR3 loop: CASRAVGLGQYF. The DNA for the CDR3 is TGTGCCAGCAGGGCGGTGGGCCTAGGGCAGTACTTC.

This clonotype was seen many times. The chain joins TRBV20-1 to TRBJ2-1; 11 bases are shared with TRBD2. The CDR3 spans 16 residues. With V trimmed by 1 base and J by 7 bases, 9 bases remained unmatched. The germline CDR1 and CDR2 sequences are DFQATT and SNEGSKA (reference sequence). The CDR3 nucleotides read TGCAGTGCTAGAGTCCTTCCTAGCGGGAGGCCTAATGAGCAGTTCTTC. Amino acid sequence: CSARVLPSGRPNEQFF.

This clonotype came up many times. This sequence joins TRBV28 and TRBJ1-1; the D is unclear. CDR1 and CDR2 (germline): MDHEN, SYDVKM. This CDR3 is built from 14 residues. V shed 6 bases and J shed 4 bases, with 15 bases lying between them. This CDR3 reads CASSQSLPSTEAFF. DNA for the CDR3: TGTGCCAGCAGCCAATCCTTACCTAGCACTGAAGCTTTCTTT.

In its sample, this clonotype was seen many times. The chain links TRBV12-3 or TRBV12-4 to TRBJ1-1, with D hard to call. There are 16 residues in the CDR3. Trimming removed 4 bases from V and 0 bases from J, with 15 bases in between. CDR3 bases: TGTGCCAGCAGTTCATCCGGACGCCCCATGAACACTGAAGCTTTCTTT. This codes for CASSSSGRPMNTEAFF.

The V call is TRBV5-5, the J call TRBJ2-5; 9 bases are a match to TRBD2. The CDR3 spans 16 residues. The germline V gene has CDR1 SGHKS and CDR2 YYEKEE (reference sequence). Trimming at V came to 6 bases and at J to 1 base, leaving 10 bases not matched to a gene. DNA of the CDR3: TGTGCCAGCACCCCAGCTAGCGGGGCCTCCCAAGAGACCCAGTACTTC. Amino acids: CASTPASGASQETQYF.

This clonotype was counted ten times or more. This sequence joins TRBV30 and TRBJ2-1; 9 positions agree with TRBD1. V dropped 0 bases and J dropped 7; count of bases not matched to a gene: 4. This CDR3 contains 14 residues. Germline CDR1 is GTSNPN and CDR2 is SVGIG (reference sequence). The CDR3 nucleotides are TGTGCCTGGAGTGTAGGACAGGGGTTGAATGAGCAGTTCTTC. It is translated as CAWSVGQGLNEQFF.

The chain is built from TRBV20-1 and TRBJ2-2; maybe TRBD1 (6 bases). V gave up 3 bases and J gave up 7 bases, with 15 bases separating them. This CDR3 is built from 14 residues. Germline assignment: CDR1 DFQATT and CDR2 SNEGSKA (reference sequence). As DNA, the CDR3 is TGCAGTGCTAGTCGACGTGGACAGCACGGGGAGCTGTTTTTT. Its translation is CSASRRGQHGELFF.

The chain uses TRBV7-2 and TRBJ1-1, with TRBD1 matching 9 bases. V lost 4 bases to trimming and J lost 10 bases; unmatched junction nucleotides: 4. The V gene's germline CDR1 is SGHTA and CDR2 FQGNSA. The length of the CDR3 is 12 residues. The CDR3 coding sequence is TGTGCCAGCAGCTGGACAGGGGTTTTAGCTTTCTTT. Its translation is CASSWTGVLAFF.

This clonotype was found many times. V usage is TRBV20-1 and J usage is TRBJ2-3; 11 bases fit TRBD2. This CDR3 has 16 amino acids. Losses at the gene ends were 0 bases for V and 5 bases for J; bases not matched to a gene: 7. CDR1 and CDR2 (germline): DFQATT, SNEGSKA (reference sequence). CDR3 coding DNA: TGCAGTGCTAGAGACCTAGCGGGAGGTATTGGAGATACGCAGTATTTT. Protein product: CSARDLAGGIGDTQYF.